These T cell receptor beta chains were read from a single sample in a study of cytomegalovirus exposure and HLA in healthy donors. Some clones are missing from TCRdb's copy, which holds only in-frame ones; the method was immunoSEQ multiplex PCR. The table has 45,000 to 65,000 clones, 75% to 95% seen once. Sequencing used PBMCs. Receptors were obtained from a man between 18 and 35 years old in good health and CMV-seronegative. The conserved cysteine and the conserved F or W are not part of the CDR3 here. The size of a clone is reported for some rows only, either as once, few or many, or as a class for expanded clones.

v_gene	j_gene	abundance	CDR3aa
TRBV19	TRBJ2-2	-	ASEVSGNTGELF
TRBV2	TRBJ2-5	-	ASSERFLAGGETQY
TRBV5-1	TRBJ2-3	-	ASSSNRGLAGDTQY
TRBV19	TRBJ2-1	-	ASSVLANEQF
TRBV6-5	TRBJ2-3	once	ASRMDLRGTQY
TRBV19	TRBJ1-1	-	ASSVTRKGQKAF
TRBV7-2	TRBJ2-1	once	ASRTSLGVNEQF
TRBV5-1	TRBJ1-1	-	ASSLEVSGTEAF
TRBV19	TRBJ2-2	-	ASSIFGGYTGELF
TRBV4-1	TRBJ2-6	-	ASSQDSSTGANVLT
TRBV18	TRBJ1-1	-	ASSQTGTANTEAF
TRBV29-1	TRBJ2-3	once	SVGGTSGGGYTQY
TRBV28	TRBJ2-3	-	ASSGLESTDTQY
TRBV7-9	TRBJ1-1	-	ASSDLAYTEAF
TRBV19	TRBJ1-5	-	ASSRQGGNQPQH
TRBV6-5	TRBJ2-7	-	ASKLGPSYEQY
TRBV6-5	TRBJ2-1	-	ASSLLAGADEQF